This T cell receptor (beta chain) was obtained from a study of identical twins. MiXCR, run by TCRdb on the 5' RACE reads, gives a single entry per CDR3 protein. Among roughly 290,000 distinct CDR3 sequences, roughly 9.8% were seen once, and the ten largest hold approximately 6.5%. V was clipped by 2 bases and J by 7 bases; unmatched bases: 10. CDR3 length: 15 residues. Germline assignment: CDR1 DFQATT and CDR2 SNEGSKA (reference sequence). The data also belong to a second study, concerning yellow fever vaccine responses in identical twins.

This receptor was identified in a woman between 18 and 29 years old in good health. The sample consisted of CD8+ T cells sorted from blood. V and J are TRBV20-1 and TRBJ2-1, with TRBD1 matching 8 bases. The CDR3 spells CSARFADREVNEQFF. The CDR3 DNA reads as TGCAGTGCTAGATTCGCGGACAGGGAGGTGAATGAGCAGTTCTTC.